This record concerns one TCR beta chain sequence. This sample is drawn from a study of blood T cell repertoires in COVID-19. On the study more broadly: Samples came from the United States, Italy and Spain, spanning acute and convalescent COVID-19.

Profiling relied on immunoSEQ multiplex PCR, and the TCRdb table lists in-frame clones only, not all of them. The sample has approximately 240,000 clones, roughly 86% seen once; the top ten hold under 5%. This CDR3 has 13 residues. Trimming cost V 7 bases and J 2 bases, with 9 bases left between them. Germline loops: CDR1 MNHEY, CDR2 SVGAGI. V usage is TRBV6-5 and J usage is TRBJ1-3; no definite D call. This receptor was taken from a man aged 45-65 years with acute or convalescent COVID-19. Sequencing input: peripheral blood. The CDR3 protein is CASINQAGNTIYF. The CDR3 DNA follows: TGTGCCAGCATCAATCAGGCTGGAAACACCATATATTTT.